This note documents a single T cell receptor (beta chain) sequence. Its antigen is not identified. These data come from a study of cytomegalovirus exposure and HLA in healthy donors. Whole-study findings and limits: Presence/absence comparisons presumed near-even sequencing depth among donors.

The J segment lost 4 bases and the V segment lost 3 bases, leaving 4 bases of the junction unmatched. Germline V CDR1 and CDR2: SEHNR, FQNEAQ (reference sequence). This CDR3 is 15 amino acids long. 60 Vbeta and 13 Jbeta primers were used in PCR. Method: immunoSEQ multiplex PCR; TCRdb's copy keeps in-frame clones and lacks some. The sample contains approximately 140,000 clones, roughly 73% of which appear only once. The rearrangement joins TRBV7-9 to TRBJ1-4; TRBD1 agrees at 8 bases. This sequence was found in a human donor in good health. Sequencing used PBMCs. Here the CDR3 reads CASSLTGAGNEKLFF. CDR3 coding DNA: TGTGCCAGCAGCTTGACAGGGGCGGGTAATGAAAAACTGTTTTTT.